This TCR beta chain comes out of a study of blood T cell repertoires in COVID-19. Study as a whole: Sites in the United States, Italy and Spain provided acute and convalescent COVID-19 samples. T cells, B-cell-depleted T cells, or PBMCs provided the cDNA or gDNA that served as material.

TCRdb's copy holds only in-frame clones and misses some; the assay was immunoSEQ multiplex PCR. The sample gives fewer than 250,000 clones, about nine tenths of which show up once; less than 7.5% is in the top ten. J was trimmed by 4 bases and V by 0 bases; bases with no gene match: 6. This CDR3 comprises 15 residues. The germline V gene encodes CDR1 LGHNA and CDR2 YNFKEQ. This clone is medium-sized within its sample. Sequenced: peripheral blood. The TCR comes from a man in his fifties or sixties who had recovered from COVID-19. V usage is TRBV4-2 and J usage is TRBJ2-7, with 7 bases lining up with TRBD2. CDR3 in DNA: TGTGCCAGCAGCCAAGATGAGGGGACTATGTACGAGCAGTACTTC. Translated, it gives CASSQDEGTMYEQYF.